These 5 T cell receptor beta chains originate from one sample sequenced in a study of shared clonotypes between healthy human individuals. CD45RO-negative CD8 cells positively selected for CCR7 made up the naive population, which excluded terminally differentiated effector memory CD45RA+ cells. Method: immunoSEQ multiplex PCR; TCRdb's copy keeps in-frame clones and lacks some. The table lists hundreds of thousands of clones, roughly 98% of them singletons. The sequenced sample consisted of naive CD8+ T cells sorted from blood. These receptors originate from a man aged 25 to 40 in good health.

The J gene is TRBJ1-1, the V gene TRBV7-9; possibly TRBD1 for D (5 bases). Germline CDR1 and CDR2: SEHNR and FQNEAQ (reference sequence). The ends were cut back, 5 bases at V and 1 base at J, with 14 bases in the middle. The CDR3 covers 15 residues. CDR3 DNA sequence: TGTGCCAGCAGCGCAGGGTGGGGAAGGAACACTGAAGCTTTCTTT. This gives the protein CASSAGWGRNTEAFF.

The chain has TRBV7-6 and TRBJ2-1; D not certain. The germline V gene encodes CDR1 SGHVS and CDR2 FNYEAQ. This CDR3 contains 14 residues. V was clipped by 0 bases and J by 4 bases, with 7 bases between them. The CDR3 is CASSLAFGYNEQFF. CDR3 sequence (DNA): TGTGCCAGCAGCTTAGCGTTCGGTTACAATGAGCAGTTCTTC. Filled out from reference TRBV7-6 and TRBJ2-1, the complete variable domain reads GAGVSQSPRYKVTKRGQDVALRCDPISGHVSLYWYRQALGQGPEFLTYFNYEAQQDKSGLPNDRFSAERPEGSISTLTIQRTEQRDSAMYRCASSLAFGYNEQFFGPGTRLTVL.

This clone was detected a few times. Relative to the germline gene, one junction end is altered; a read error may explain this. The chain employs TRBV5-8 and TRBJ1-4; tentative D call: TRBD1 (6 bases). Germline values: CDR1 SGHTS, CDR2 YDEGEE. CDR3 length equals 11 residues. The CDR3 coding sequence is TGTGCCAGCAGCTTCCCGGACAGAGCCCCTTGG. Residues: CASSFPDRAPW.

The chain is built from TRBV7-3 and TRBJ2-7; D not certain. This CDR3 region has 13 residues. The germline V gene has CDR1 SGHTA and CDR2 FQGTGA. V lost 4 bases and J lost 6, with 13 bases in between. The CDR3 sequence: CASSSDPGFEQYF. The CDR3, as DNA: TGTGCCAGCAGCTCCGATCCGGGTTTCGAGCAGTACTTC. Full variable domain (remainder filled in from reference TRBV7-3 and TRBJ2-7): GAGVSQTPSNKVTEKGKYVELRCDPISGHTALYWYRQSLGQGPEFLIYFQGTGAADDSGLPNDRFFAVRPEGSVSTLKIQRTERGDSAVYLCASSSDPGFEQYFGPGTRLTVT.

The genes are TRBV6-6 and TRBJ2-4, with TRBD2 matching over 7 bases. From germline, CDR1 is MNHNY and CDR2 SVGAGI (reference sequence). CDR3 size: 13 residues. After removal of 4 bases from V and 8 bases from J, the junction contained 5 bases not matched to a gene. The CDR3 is CASSSAGRDIQYF. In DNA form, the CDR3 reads TGTGCCAGCAGTTCCGCGGGGAGGGACATTCAGTACTTC.